Included here is one T cell receptor (beta chain) sequence, with context. Its target is not known. The sample belongs to a study of early T cells in non-severe SARS-CoV-2 infection. Study in general: The authors sequenced bulk RNA from unsorted whole blood, leaving chains unpaired. Study-wide points: Matching with VDJdb favored anti-spike CD8 responses (missing private and CD4 specificities).

The TCR library protocol attached unique molecular identifiers to the individual cDNA molecules. TCRdb called the 5' RACE reads again in MiXCR, with one record for every CDR3 protein. The table has nearly 110,000 distinct CDR3 sequences, 11% seen once. Trimming stripped 3 bases from V and 0 bases from J, with 10 bases between. The CDR3 extends over 15 amino acids. Germline V gene lookup returns CDR1 SGHRS and CDR2 YFSETQ. The sequencing sample was made of whole blood. The genes are TRBV5-1 and TRBJ2-1; the D is unclear. This clonotype originated in an adult who was a healthcare worker with PCR-confirmed SARS-CoV-2 infection or an uninfected control (not recorded which). The CDR3 here is CASSSDPSSYNEQFF. DNA of the CDR3: TGCGCCAGCAGCTCGGACCCGAGCTCCTACAATGAGCAGTTCTTC.